The clone carrying this T cell receptor (beta chain) was observed many times. Its antigen is as yet unknown. Patients were excluded for uncontrolled infection, other autoimmune disease, pregnancy or lactation. On the basis of clinical symptoms, serum thyroxine and TRAb, thyroid ultrasound and orbital computed tomography, diagnoses were made. This sample was included in a study of T cells in Graves' hyperthyroidism and ophthalmopathy. TCR beta CDR3 regions were amplified from RNA. The HTBI primer set served for first-round RT-PCR of the TCR CDR3. TCRdb re-analysed the multiplex PCR reads in MiXCR, keeping a single row per CDR3 protein. Of 410,000 or so distinct CDR3 sequences in the sample, roughly 15% were seen once. Overall study findings and caveats: In validation, the model predicted ophthalmopathy. These predictions came a median about 6.8 months before onset.

The sequenced sample consisted of blood. This sequence was found in a man younger than 30 with Graves' ophthalmopathy.

For the CDR3, the DNA is TGCGCCAGCAGGACTATCACTCCGGCGGGGCCCCGAACGACCTCCTACAATGAGCAGTTCTTC. This encodes CASRTITPAGPRTTSYNEQFF. The chain has TRBV10-1 and TRBJ2-1, with D possibly TRBD2 on 6 matching bases. This CDR3 region has 21 residues. Germline CDR1 and CDR2: WNHNN and SYGVQD (reference sequence). The germline V and J ends were trimmed by 6 bases and 0 bases, with 30 bases remaining between them.